This T cell receptor (beta chain) was identified in a study of blood T cell repertoires in COVID-19. CDR3 length: 15 residues. The V and J ends lost 5 bases and 5 bases respectively, with 18 bases between them. The germline CDR1 and CDR2 sequences are LGHNA and YNFKEQ. Per the study methods: Reference gene primer amplification gave estimated nucleated cell counts. The assay was immunoSEQ multiplex PCR, and TCRdb's table has in-frame clones only and misses some. From that table come the V and J calls and clone size; the DNA was used to work out D and trimming. The table has 280,000 or so clones, roughly 86% seen once.

The chain couples TRBV4-2 to TRBJ1-1; the D gene is possibly TRBD1 (6 bases). Sequencing was done on a sample of peripheral blood. This clonotype was sampled from a woman aged 25-40 years who had recovered from COVID-19. The CDR3 DNA reads TGTGCCAGCAGCAGCGGGGGGGGCCGGCGGACTGAAGCTTTCTTT. Amino acids: CASSSGGGRRTEAFF.